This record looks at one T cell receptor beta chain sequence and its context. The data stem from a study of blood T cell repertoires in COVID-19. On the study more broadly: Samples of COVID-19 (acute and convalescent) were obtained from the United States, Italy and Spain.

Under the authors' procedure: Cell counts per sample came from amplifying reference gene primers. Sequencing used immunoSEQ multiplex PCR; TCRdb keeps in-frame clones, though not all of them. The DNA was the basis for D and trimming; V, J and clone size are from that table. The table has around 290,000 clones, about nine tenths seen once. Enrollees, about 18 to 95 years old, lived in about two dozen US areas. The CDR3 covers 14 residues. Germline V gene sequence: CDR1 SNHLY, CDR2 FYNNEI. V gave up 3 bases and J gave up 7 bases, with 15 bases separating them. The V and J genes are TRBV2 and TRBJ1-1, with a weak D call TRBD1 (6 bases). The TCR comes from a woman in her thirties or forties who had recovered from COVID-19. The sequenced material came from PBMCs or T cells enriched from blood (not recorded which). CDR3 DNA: TGTGCCAGCAGTGATGAAGGGGGAGGGCTTGAAGCTTTCTTT. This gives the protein CASSDEGGGLEAFF.